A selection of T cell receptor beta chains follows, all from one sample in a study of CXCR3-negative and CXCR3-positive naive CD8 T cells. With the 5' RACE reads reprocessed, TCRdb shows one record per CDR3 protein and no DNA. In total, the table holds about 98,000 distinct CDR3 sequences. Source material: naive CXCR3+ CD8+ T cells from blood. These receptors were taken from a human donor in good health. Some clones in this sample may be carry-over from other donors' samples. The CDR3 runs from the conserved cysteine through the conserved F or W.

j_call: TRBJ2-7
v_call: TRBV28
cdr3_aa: CASSFWTSPSYEQYF

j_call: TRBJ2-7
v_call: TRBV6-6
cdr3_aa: CASSYSRAHSYEQYF

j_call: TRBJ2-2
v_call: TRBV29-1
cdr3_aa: CSTDRGAGTGELFF

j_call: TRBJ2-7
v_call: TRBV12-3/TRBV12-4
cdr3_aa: CASSRSGTATYEQYF

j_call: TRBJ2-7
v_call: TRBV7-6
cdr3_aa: CASSPVDYEQYF

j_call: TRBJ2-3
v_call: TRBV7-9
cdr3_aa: CASSLAPAISTDTQYF

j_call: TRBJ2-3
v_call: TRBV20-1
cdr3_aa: CSGALSELGLAGGDTQYF

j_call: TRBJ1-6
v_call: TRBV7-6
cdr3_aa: CASSLLTSPLHF

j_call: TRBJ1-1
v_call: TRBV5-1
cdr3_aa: CASSLSRNTEAFF

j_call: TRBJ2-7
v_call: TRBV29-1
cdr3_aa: CSVGRDGISYEQYF

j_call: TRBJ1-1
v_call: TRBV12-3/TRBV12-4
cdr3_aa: CASSRGRITEAFF

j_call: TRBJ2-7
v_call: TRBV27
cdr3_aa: CASSSGTGFHEQYF

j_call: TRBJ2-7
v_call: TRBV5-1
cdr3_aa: CASSLYQGYYEQYF

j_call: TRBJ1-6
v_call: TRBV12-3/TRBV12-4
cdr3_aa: CASSLYGFSYNSPLHF

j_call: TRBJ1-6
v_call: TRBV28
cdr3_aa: CASRLNAGTENSPLHF

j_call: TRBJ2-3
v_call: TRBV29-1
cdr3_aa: CSVEEGTDTQYF

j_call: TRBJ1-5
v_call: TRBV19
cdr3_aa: CAIQGAGQPQHF

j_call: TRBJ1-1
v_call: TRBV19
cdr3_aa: CASSILGTGTEAFF

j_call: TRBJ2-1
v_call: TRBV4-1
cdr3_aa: CASSQEPSGVSYNEQFF

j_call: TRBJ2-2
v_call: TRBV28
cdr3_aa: CASSQTGGSNTGELFF

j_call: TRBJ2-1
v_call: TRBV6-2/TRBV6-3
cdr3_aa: CASSFTGGNEQFF

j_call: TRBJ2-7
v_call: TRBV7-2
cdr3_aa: CASSHGLAGIYEQYF

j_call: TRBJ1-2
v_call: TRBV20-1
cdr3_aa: CSARDTDSYGYTF

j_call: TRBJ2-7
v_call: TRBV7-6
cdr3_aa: CASSPLGPSGYEQYF

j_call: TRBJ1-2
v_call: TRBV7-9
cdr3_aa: CASSLGGERYTF

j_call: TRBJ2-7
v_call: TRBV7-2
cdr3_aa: CASSSVPTYEQYF

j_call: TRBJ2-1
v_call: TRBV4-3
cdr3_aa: CASSQQKWGYSYNEQFF

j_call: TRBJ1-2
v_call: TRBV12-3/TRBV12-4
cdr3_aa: CASSSDTYYGYTF

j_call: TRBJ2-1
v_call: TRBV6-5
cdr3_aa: CTSSYGHEQFF

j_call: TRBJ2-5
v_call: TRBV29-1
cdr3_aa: CSALGIRETQYF

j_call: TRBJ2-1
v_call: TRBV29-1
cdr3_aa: CSAPPGQLSSYNEQFF

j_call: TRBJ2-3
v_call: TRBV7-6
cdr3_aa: CASSSSAGTGTDTQYF

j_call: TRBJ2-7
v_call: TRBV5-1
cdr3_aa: CASRSGQGVIYEQYF

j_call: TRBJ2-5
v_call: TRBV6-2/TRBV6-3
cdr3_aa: CASRSRTSGGDQETQYF

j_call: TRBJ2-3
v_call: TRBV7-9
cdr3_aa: CASSPRYGPGQGSDTQYF

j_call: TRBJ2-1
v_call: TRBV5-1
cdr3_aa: CASSLVGASHEQFF

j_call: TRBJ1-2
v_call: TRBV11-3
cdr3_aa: CASSLDTSVGYTF

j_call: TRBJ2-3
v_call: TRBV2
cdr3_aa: CASFLQWADTQYF

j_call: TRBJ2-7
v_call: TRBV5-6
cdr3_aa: CASSPRLHSYEQYF

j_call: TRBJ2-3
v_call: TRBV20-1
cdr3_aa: CSVILGAGGLTDTQYF

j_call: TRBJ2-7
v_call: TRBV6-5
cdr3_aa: CASSYSARTYEQYF

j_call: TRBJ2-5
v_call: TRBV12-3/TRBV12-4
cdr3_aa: CASSFSRGDQETQYF

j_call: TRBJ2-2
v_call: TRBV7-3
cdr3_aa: CASSTPETGAGTGELFF

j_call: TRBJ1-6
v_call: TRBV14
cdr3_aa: CASSQGATSPLHF

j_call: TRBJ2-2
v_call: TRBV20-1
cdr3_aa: CSARDGGTGELFF

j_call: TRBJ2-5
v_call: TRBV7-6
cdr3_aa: CASSWGTSGGETQYF

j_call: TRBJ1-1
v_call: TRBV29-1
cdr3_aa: CSVEDLTDEAFF

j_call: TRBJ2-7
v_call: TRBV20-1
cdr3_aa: CSASLAGAYEQYF

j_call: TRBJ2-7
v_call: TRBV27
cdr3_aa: CASSLAGQGAYEQYF

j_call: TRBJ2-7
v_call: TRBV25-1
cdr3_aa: CASTTGQAEQYF

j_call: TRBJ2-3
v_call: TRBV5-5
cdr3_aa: CASSSTVGVTDTQYF

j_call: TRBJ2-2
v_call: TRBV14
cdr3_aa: CASSHSYTGELFF

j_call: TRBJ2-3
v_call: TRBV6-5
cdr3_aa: CASSYTGAGLDTSTDTQYF

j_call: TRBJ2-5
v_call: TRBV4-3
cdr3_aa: CASSQDLGRVGETQYF

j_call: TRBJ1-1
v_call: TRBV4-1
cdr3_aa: CASSPGTGLMNTEAFF

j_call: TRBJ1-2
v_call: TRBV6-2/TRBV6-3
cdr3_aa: CASSYNGVRGYTF

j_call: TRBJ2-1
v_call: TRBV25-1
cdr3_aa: CASTPGSALSSYNEQFF

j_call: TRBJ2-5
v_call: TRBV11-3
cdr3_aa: CASSMRTGEETQYF

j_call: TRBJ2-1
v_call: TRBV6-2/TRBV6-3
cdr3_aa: CVSIAGDYNEQFF

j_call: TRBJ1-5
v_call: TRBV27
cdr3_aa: CASSLTGDYQPQHF